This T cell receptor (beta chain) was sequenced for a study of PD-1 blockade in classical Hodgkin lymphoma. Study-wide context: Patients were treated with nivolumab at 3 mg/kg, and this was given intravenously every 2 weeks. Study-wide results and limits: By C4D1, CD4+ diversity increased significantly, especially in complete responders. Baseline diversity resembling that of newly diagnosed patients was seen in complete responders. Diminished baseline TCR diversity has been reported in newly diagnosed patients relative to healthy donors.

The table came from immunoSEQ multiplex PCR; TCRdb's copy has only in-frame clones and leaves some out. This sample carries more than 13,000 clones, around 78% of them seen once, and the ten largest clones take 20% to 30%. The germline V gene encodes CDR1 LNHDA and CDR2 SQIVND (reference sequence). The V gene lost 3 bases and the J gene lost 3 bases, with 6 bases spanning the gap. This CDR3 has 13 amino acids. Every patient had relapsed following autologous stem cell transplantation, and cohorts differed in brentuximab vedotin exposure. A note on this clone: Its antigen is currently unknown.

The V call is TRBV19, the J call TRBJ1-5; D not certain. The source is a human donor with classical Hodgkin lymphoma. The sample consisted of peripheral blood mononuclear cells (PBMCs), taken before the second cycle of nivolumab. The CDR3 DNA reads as TGTGCCAGTAGTATCACGTACAATCAGCCCCAGCATTTT. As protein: CASSITYNQPQHF.